Sequencing of this TCR beta chain was carried out in a study of T-cell memory formation after mild COVID-19. Study summary: Largely, the TCR clusters proved donor specific.

The authors produced TCR alpha and TCR beta cDNA libraries with sample barcodes and UMIs by 5'RACE using constant-segment primers. TCRdb re-called the 5' RACE reads with MiXCR, one entry per CDR3 protein. Of fewer than 350,000 distinct CDR3 sequences in the sample, under 20% were seen once. The sample consisted of PBMCs or a T cell subset sorted from them (not recorded which). The source of this sequence is a man aged 18 to 29 who had mild COVID-19 (a few samples of this study predate the infection). Cell type and time point are not known.

The CDR3 is CATSDSHWGRSTGELFF. CDR3 coding DNA: TGTGCCACCAGTGATTCCCACTGGGGCCGTAGCACCGGGGAGCTGTTTTTT. This chain joins TRBV24-1 and TRBJ2-2; D is possibly TRBD1 (5 bases). The CDR3 spans 17 residues. V was clipped by 2 bases and J by 4 bases, with 16 bases between them. Germline V gene sequence: CDR1 KGHDR, CDR2 SFDVKD.